This T cell receptor beta chain emerged from a study of T-cell memory formation after mild COVID-19. As for the study in general: There were largely donor-specific TCR clusters.

Study-level findings and limits: CD4+ clones that contracted lay mainly in CM and EM; CD8+ ones lay in EMRA. Clones that got smaller from day 15 to 85 had even CD4/CD8, while clones growing later tipped toward CD4+. Within pre-infection memory, some responding clones were found, suggesting cross-reactive memory joined.

With V trimmed by 0 bases and J by 5 bases, 10 bases remained unmatched. Germline CDR1 reads SGDLS; CDR2 reads YYNGEE. The CDR3 is 16 residues long. To note about this clonotype: Its antigen is currently unknown.

Each CDR3 protein is one row after TCRdb ran MiXCR on the 5' RACE reads. This table holds 470,000 or so distinct CDR3 sequences, roughly 20% found once. This receptor was taken from an adult woman who had mild COVID-19 (a few samples of this study predate the infection). Cell type and time point are not known. This rearrangement joins TRBV9 to TRBJ1-2; 7 bases align to TRBD1. Material: PBMCs or a T cell subset sorted from them (not recorded which). CDR3 loop: CASSVAPAGGLYGYTF. The DNA for the CDR3 is TGTGCCAGCAGCGTAGCCCCCGCAGGGGGACTATATGGCTACACCTTC.